This entry lists 15 T cell receptor beta chains sequenced from one sample in a study of blood T cell repertoires in COVID-19. Sequencing used immunoSEQ multiplex PCR; TCRdb keeps in-frame clones, though not all of them. The sample holds some 290,000 clones; 75% to 90% are singletons and the top ten take about 2.2%. Material: peripheral blood. All receptors derive from a woman in her 50s who had recovered from COVID-19.

V usage is TRBV27 and J usage is TRBJ2-1; D is perhaps TRBD1 (6 bases). V gave up 8 bases and J gave up 7 bases, with 21 bases separating them. Germline V lookup: CDR1 MNHEY, CDR2 SMNVEV (reference sequence). The length of the CDR3 is 15 residues. CDR3 region: CASSPNRVSGNEQFF. In DNA form, the CDR3 reads TGTGCCAGCTCACCAAACAGGGTTTCGGGGAATGAGCAGTTCTTC.

V is TRBV5-1 and J is TRBJ2-1, with TRBD2 matching 9 bases. Germline trimming cut 1 base from V and 5 bases from J; bases unmatched to any gene: 4. CDR3 length: 15 residues. The germline CDR1 and CDR2 sequences are SGHRS and YFSETQ. The CDR3 protein is CASSLRASGNNEQFF. The CDR3 nucleotides are TGCGCCAGCAGCTTGCGGGCTAGCGGGAACAATGAGCAGTTCTTC.

The chain has TRBV9 and TRBJ2-5; possible D gene TRBD1, 6 bases. V was shortened by 4 bases and J by 5 bases, with 24 bases between the two germline ends. Per the germline V gene, CDR1 is SGDLS and CDR2 is YYNGEE. This CDR3 has 17 amino acids. In DNA, the CDR3 is TGTGCCAGCAGCCTAGGATTGTGGCAGGGGACGTTCGAGACCCAGTACTTC. Its protein is CASSLGLWQGTFETQYF.

This clone was observed a few times. The chain recombines TRBV4-2 with TRBJ1-1; D is unclear. This CDR3 is built from 15 residues. The V and J ends lost 4 bases and 1 base respectively, with 13 bases between them. Germline V lookup: CDR1 LGHNA, CDR2 YNFKEQ. The CDR3 DNA sequence: TGTGCCAGCAGCCTCGAGTTAGAGGGGAACACTGAAGCTTTCTTT. Translation: CASSLELEGNTEAFF.

The rearrangement links TRBV7-2 to TRBJ2-5, with 9 positions matching TRBD1. The germline V gene encodes CDR1 SGHTA and CDR2 FQGNSA. The length of the CDR3 is 15 residues. V lost 5 bases to trimming and J lost 7 bases; unmatched junction nucleotides: 11. As DNA, the CDR3 is TGTGCCAGCAGCCAACGGGGACAGGGCCCTGGGACCCAGTACTTC. Its protein product is CASSQRGQGPGTQYF.

This chain uses TRBV2 with TRBJ1-5; D remains ambiguous. CDR1 is SNHLY, CDR2 FYNNEI, per germline. CDR3 length: 14 amino acids. Between the trimmed V and J ends, which lost 1 base and 6 bases, there was a span of 10 bases. The CDR3 bases are TGTGCCAGCAGTGAAGGGACTTTAGGTCAGCCCCAGCATTTT. Translated: CASSEGTLGQPQHF. Combining the CDR3 with reference TRBV2 and TRBJ1-5 gives the whole variable domain EPEVTQTPSHQVTQMGQEVILRCVPISNHLYFYWYRQILGQKVEFLVSFYNNEISEKSEIFDDQFSVERPDGSNFTLKIRSTKLEDSAMYFCASSEGTLGQPQHFGDGTRLSIL.

In this sample, this clone turned up a few times. The chain uses TRBV7-9 and TRBJ2-1; maybe TRBD1 (5 bases). This CDR3 has 13 residues. CDR1 is SEHNR and CDR2 is FQNEAQ in the germline V gene (reference sequence). The V gene lost 5 bases and the J gene lost 6 bases, with 11 bases spanning the gap. The CDR3 DNA reads TGTGCCAGCAGCATAAGACAGTTCAATGAGCAGTTCTTC. Protein product: CASSIRQFNEQFF. The entire variable domain, with the rest obtained from reference TRBV7-9 and TRBJ2-1, is as follows: DTGVSQNPRHKITKRGQNVTFRCDPISEHNRLYWYRQTLGQGPEFLTYFQNEAQLEKSRLLSDRFSAERPKGSFSTLEIQRTEQGDSAMYLCASSIRQFNEQFFGPGTRLTVL.

The rearrangement joins TRBV24-1 to TRBJ2-5; 10 bases are a match to TRBD1. From germline, CDR1 is KGHDR and CDR2 SFDVKD. CDR3 size: 16 residues. V lost 3 bases, J lost 5 bases, and 8 bases stayed unmatched. In DNA form, the CDR3 reads TGTGCCACCAGTGATCCCCGGGACAGGGGAGGGGAGACCCAGTACTTC. It is translated as CATSDPRDRGGETQYF.

The chain recombines TRBV6-2 or TRBV6-3 with TRBJ1-2; D gene uncertain. This CDR3 contains 11 residues. V lost 3 bases to trimming and J lost 7 bases, with 6 bases between them. CDR1 MNHEY and CDR2 SVGEGT come from the germline V gene. This chain's CDR3 is CASSYRLGYTF. The DNA of the CDR3 is TGTGCCAGCAGTTATCGACTTGGCTACACCTTC.

The J gene is TRBJ2-4, the V gene TRBV5-6; D uncertain. Looked up from germline, CDR1 is SGHDT and CDR2 is YYEEEE. V was shortened by 1 base and J by 0 bases, with 11 bases between the two germline ends. The CDR3 is 16 residues long. The CDR3 is CASSLFTTLAKNIQYF. CDR3 DNA sequence: TGTGCCAGCAGCTTGTTCACGACTCTAGCCAAAAACATTCAGTACTTC.

This chain connects TRBV9 to TRBJ1-2, with TRBD1 matching 8 bases. The length of the CDR3 is 15 residues. V trimming: 4 bases; J trimming: 2 bases; junction bases outside the gene matches: 7. CDR1 and CDR2 from the germline V gene are SGDLS and YYNGEE. The CDR3 sequence is CASSPGGLQNYGYTF. CDR3 in DNA: TGTGCCAGCAGCCCAGGGGGCCTCCAGAACTATGGCTACACCTTC.

The chain joins TRBV19 to TRBJ1-2; a possible D gene is TRBD1 (5 bases). Trimming cost V 3 bases and J 6 bases, with 17 bases left between them. Germline V lookup: CDR1 LNHDA, CDR2 SQIVND (reference sequence). The CDR3 has 15 residues. The CDR3 protein is CASSIQGYSMDGYTF. CDR3 in DNA: TGTGCCAGTAGTATCCAGGGCTACTCCATGGATGGCTACACCTTC.

Turning to this clone: Other DNA sequences within the sample encode an identical CDR3. The CDR3 nucleotides are TGTGCCAGCAGCTTAGGAGCGAACACTGAAGCTTTCTTT. This encodes CASSLGANTEAFF. The chain has TRBV7-3 and TRBJ1-1; no reliable D call. The germline V gene encodes CDR1 SGHTA and CDR2 FQGTGA. This CDR3 is built from 13 residues. Trimming took off 2 bases at V and 1 base at J, with 5 bases between the two ends.

Regarding this clone: The sample contains more than one DNA sequence encoding this CDR3. The chain joins TRBV20-1 to TRBJ1-2; D unresolved. V was pared by 0 bases and J by 6 bases, with 5 bases between. This CDR3 spans 11 amino acids. CDR1 and CDR2 from the germline V gene are DFQATT and SNEGSKA (reference sequence). The CDR3 coding sequence is TGCAGTGCTAGAGACTGGCATGGCTACACCTTC. Amino acid sequence: CSARDWHGYTF.

The chain links TRBV7-9 to TRBJ1-2, with TRBD1 as a possible D gene (6 bases). The CDR3 sequence is 14 residues long. V shed 4 bases and J shed 4 bases, with 13 bases lying between them. CDR1 is SEHNR, CDR2 FQNEAQ, per germline (reference sequence). CDR3 DNA sequence: TGTGCCAGCAGCTCAGCAGGGGAGGGCTATGGCTACACCTTC. It translates to CASSSAGEGYGYTF.